This record concerns one T cell receptor beta chain sequence. The antigen is not known. The data were taken from a study of identifying expanded T cells in peripheral blood. Clones were read by immunoSEQ multiplex PCR, and TCRdb kept only the in-frame ones, dropping some. The sample carries about 110,000 clones, about 87% recorded once. The CDR3 length is 14 residues. From germline, CDR1 is SGHVS and CDR2 FQNEAQ. J was trimmed by 5 bases and V by 7 bases; bases with no gene match: 11. General study results and limits: Across healthy donors, higher total template counts meant significantly greater roughly two-week count variance.

The origin of this receptor is a person aged 18-70 years in good health. This chain uses TRBV7-8 with TRBJ2-7; 7 nucleotides match TRBD1. Material for sequencing was blood. The CDR3: CASTWEGGINEQYF. CDR3 nucleotide sequence: TGTGCCAGCACCTGGGAAGGGGGCATCAACGAGCAGTACTTC.